The entry below gives a single T cell receptor beta chain sequence along with its context. Antigen unknown. At study entry, adolescents had tuberculin skin tests and IGRA screening. Per the germline V gene, CDR1 is MDHEN and CDR2 is SYDVKM. The CDR3 contains 12 residues. V was trimmed by 8 bases and J by 0 bases, leaving 2 bases between them. The source of the sample is a study of T cells in tuberculosis. Study summary: IGRA-negative adolescents, IGRA-positive adolescents with latent tuberculosis and adults with active tuberculosis formed this South African cohort.

Study conclusions and caveats: GEM motif frequencies gave about 70% accuracy; the GMM repertoire gave roughly 87%.

Sequencing used immunoSEQ multiplex PCR; TCRdb keeps in-frame clones, though not all of them. In the table there are around 30,000 clones, over 85% of which are singletons. Sequenced: PBMCs. The J gene is TRBJ2-6, the V gene TRBV28; D is undetermined. This receptor was obtained from a donor aged 10 to 29 with latent tuberculosis or without tuberculosis infection. CDR3 region: CASRSGANVLTF. CDR3 coding DNA: TGTGCCAGCCGCTCTGGGGCCAACGTCCTGACTTTC.